Listed below are T cell receptor beta chains from one sample, sequenced in a study of blood T cell repertoires in COVID-19. Libraries were prepared by immunoSEQ multiplex PCR; TCRdb keeps only in-frame clonotypes and omits some of them. The table records about 35,000 clones, approximately 89% of them present only once. Source material: peripheral blood. These receptors originate from a man aged 60 to 75 with active or convalescent COVID-19. CDR3s include the opening cysteine and the closing phenylalanine or tryptophan. The order of the fields is V gene, J gene, D gene, clone size, CDR3 protein, CDR3 DNA. D genes are given only for firm matches. Clone size appears in some rows only: once, few, many, or a class for an expanded clone.

v_gene: TRBV4-1
j_gene: TRBJ1-1
d_gene: NA
abundance: NA
CDR3aa: CASSQAPTGLNTEAFF
CDR3nt: TGCGCCAGCAGCCAAGCGCCTACAGGGTTGAACACTGAAGCTTTCTTT

v_gene: TRBV11-3
j_gene: TRBJ1-3
d_gene: NA
abundance: NA
CDR3aa: CASSTRTGSGNTIYF
CDR3nt: TGTGCCAGCAGCACCCGAACAGGGTCCGGAAACACCATATATTTT

v_gene: TRBV11-2
j_gene: TRBJ2-5
d_gene: NA
abundance: NA
CDR3aa: CASSSRLQETQYF
CDR3nt: TGTGCCAGCAGCTCCCGACTGCAAGAGACCCAGTACTTC

v_gene: TRBV29-1
j_gene: TRBJ1-2
d_gene: TRBD1
abundance: NA
CDR3aa: CSVDPGTDGYTF
CDR3nt: TGCAGCGTTGACCCCGGGACAGATGGCTACACCTTC

v_gene: TRBV5-6
j_gene: TRBJ2-5
d_gene: TRBD2
abundance: NA
CDR3aa: CASSLPGREETQYF
CDR3nt: TGTGCCAGCAGCTTACCAGGGAGGGAAGAGACCCAGTACTTC

v_gene: TRBV19
j_gene: TRBJ2-5
d_gene: TRBD2
abundance: NA
CDR3aa: CASSLKFGTSGRGIQYF
CDR3nt: TGTGCCAGTAGTCTCAAATTCGGGACTAGCGGGAGAGGGATCCAGTACTTC

v_gene: TRBV5-1
j_gene: TRBJ2-1
d_gene: NA
abundance: NA
CDR3aa: CASSTGTYNEQFF
CDR3nt: TGCGCCAGTAGCACCGGGACCTACAATGAGCAGTTCTTC

v_gene: TRBV29-1
j_gene: TRBJ2-2
d_gene: TRBD2
abundance: once
CDR3aa: CSVGTSANTGELFF
CDR3nt: TGCAGCGTTGGGACTAGCGCGAACACCGGGGAGCTGTTTTTT

v_gene: TRBV27
j_gene: TRBJ1-5
d_gene: TRBD1
abundance: NA
CDR3aa: CASSPGTGDQPQHF
CDR3nt: TGTGCCAGCAGTCCCGGGACAGGGGATCAGCCCCAGCATTTT

v_gene: TRBV28
j_gene: TRBJ1-3
d_gene: NA
abundance: once
CDR3aa: CASSFLRQPTGNTIYF
CDR3nt: TGTGCCAGCAGTTTCTTGAGACAGCCAACTGGAAACACCATATATTTT

v_gene: TRBV10-3
j_gene: TRBJ1-6
d_gene: TRBD1
abundance: NA
CDR3aa: CAISQQGNINSPLHF
CDR3nt: TGTGCCATCAGTCAACAGGGGAACATCAATTCACCCCTCCACTTT

v_gene: TRBV10-3
j_gene: TRBJ1-1
d_gene: NA
abundance: once
CDR3aa: CAISERGDTEAFF
CDR3nt: TGTGCCATCAGTGAGAGAGGCGACACTGAAGCTTTCTTT

v_gene: TRBV9
j_gene: TRBJ1-3
d_gene: NA
abundance: NA
CDR3aa: CASSDSPGNTIYF
CDR3nt: TGTGCCAGCAGCGACAGTCCTGGAAACACCATATATTTT

v_gene: TRBV5-6
j_gene: TRBJ2-3
d_gene: NA
abundance: NA
CDR3aa: CASSLAVGVADTQYF
CDR3nt: TGTGCCAGCAGCTTGGCCGTCGGGGTTGCAGATACGCAGTATTTT

v_gene: TRBV5-6
j_gene: TRBJ2-5
d_gene: TRBD2
abundance: NA
CDR3aa: CASSWGLAGYQETQYF
CDR3nt: TGTGCCAGCAGCTGGGGACTAGCGGGGTACCAAGAGACCCAGTACTTC

v_gene: TRBV7-6
j_gene: TRBJ1-4
d_gene: NA
abundance: NA
CDR3aa: CASSLGGGRTNEKLFF
CDR3nt: TGTGCCAGCAGCTTAGGAGGGGGAAGAACTAATGAAAAACTGTTTTTT

v_gene: TRBV7-9
j_gene: TRBJ1-2
d_gene: NA
abundance: NA
CDR3aa: CASSRALGVGYGYTF
CDR3nt: TGTGCCAGCAGCCGCGCGCTAGGGGTTGGGTATGGCTACACCTTC

v_gene: TRBV5-1
j_gene: TRBJ2-5
d_gene: NA
abundance: NA
CDR3aa: CATARDRETQYF
CDR3nt: TGCGCCACCGCGCGGGACCGTGAGACCCAGTACTTC

v_gene: TRBV2
j_gene: TRBJ1-4
d_gene: TRBD1
abundance: NA
CDR3aa: CASCLTGETNEKLFF
CDR3nt: TGTGCCAGCTGTCTTACAGGGGAAACTAATGAAAAACTGTTTTTT

v_gene: TRBV6-1
j_gene: TRBJ2-2
d_gene: NA
abundance: NA
CDR3aa: CASSEFSHNTGELFF
CDR3nt: TGTGCCAGCAGTGAATTTAGTCACAACACCGGGGAGCTGTTTTTT

v_gene: TRBV5-1
j_gene: TRBJ2-6
d_gene: NA
abundance: NA
CDR3aa: CASRREISGANVLTF
CDR3nt: TGCGCCAGCAGACGGGAAATCTCTGGGGCCAACGTCCTGACTTTC

v_gene: TRBV11-3
j_gene: TRBJ1-4
d_gene: NA
abundance: NA
CDR3aa: CASSSTEKLFF
CDR3nt: TGTGCCAGCAGCTCAACAGAAAAACTGTTTTTT

v_gene: TRBV6-5
j_gene: TRBJ2-3
d_gene: TRBD1
abundance: NA
CDR3aa: CASHRGRSTDTQYF
CDR3nt: TGTGCCAGCCACAGGGGGAGAAGCACAGATACGCAGTATTTT

v_gene: TRBV2
j_gene: TRBJ1-4
d_gene: NA
abundance: few
CDR3aa: CASSGGPNEKLFF
CDR3nt: TGTGCCAGCAGTGGGGGCCCTAATGAAAAACTGTTTTTT

v_gene: TRBV28
j_gene: TRBJ2-3
d_gene: TRBD1
abundance: NA
CDR3aa: CASSSSGTGFSTDTQYF
CDR3nt: TGTGCCAGCAGTTCCTCCGGGACAGGGTTTAGCACAGATACGCAGTATTTT

v_gene: TRBV28
j_gene: TRBJ1-1
d_gene: NA
abundance: NA
CDR3aa: CASVLVRGMNTEAFF
CDR3nt: TGTGCCAGCGTTTTAGTCCGGGGTATGAACACTGAAGCTTTCTTT

v_gene: TRBV7-9
j_gene: TRBJ2-2
d_gene: NA
abundance: NA
CDR3aa: CASSLELGELFF
CDR3nt: TGTGCCAGCAGCTTAGAATTAGGGGAGCTGTTTTTT

v_gene: TRBV6-2/TRBV6-3
j_gene: TRBJ2-2
d_gene: NA
abundance: NA
CDR3aa: CASSYAQSGTLITGELFF
CDR3nt: TGTGCCAGCAGTTACGCACAAAGTGGGACTTTAATCACCGGGGAGCTGTTTTTT

v_gene: TRBV15
j_gene: TRBJ1-3
d_gene: TRBD1
abundance: NA
CDR3aa: CATSSNDRVSGNTIYF
CDR3nt: TGTGCCACCAGCAGTAACGACAGGGTCTCTGGAAACACCATATATTTT

v_gene: TRBV5-4
j_gene: TRBJ2-3
d_gene: TRBD1
abundance: NA
CDR3aa: CASSVGTGARDTQYF
CDR3nt: TGTGCCAGCAGCGTAGGGACAGGGGCGAGGGATACGCAGTATTTT

v_gene: TRBV4-3
j_gene: TRBJ2-1
d_gene: TRBD2
abundance: NA
CDR3aa: CASSQEIQRGHNEQFF
CDR3nt: TGCGCCAGCAGCCAAGAAATACAGCGGGGGCACAATGAGCAGTTCTTC